This paragraph covers one TCR beta chain sequence. Its target is unknown. TCR alpha and TCR beta cDNA libraries with sample barcodes and UMIs came from 5'RACE using constant-segment primers. Each CDR3 protein gets one entry after TCRdb re-called the 5' RACE reads with MiXCR. The sample yields about 420,000 distinct CDR3 sequences, more than 20% seen once. The length of the CDR3 is 14 residues. CDR1 is SGHDN, CDR2 FVKESK, per germline. Trimming pared 3 bases from V and 4 bases from J, leaving 13 bases between. The data belong to a study of T-cell memory formation after mild COVID-19. As for the study in general: Clusters were largely donor specific.

Study outcomes and limitations: Second-wave clones with a day 37 peak had unconfirmed SARS-CoV-2 specificity.

Sequencing input: PBMCs or a T cell subset sorted from them (not recorded which). The receptor was derived from an adult woman who had mild COVID-19 (a few samples of this study predate the infection). Cell type and time point are not known. The chain couples TRBV14 to TRBJ2-7, with D uncertain. CDR3: CASSHETVRYEQYF. In DNA form, the CDR3 reads TGTGCCAGCAGCCACGAGACGGTGAGGTACGAGCAGTACTTC. Together with reference TRBV14 and TRBJ2-7, the CDR3 gives the full variable domain: EAGVTQFPSHSVIEKGQTVTLRCDPISGHDNLYWYRRVMGKEIKFLLHFVKESKQDESGMPNNRFLAERTGGTYSTLKVQPAELEDSGVYFCASSHETVRYEQYFGPGTRLTVT.